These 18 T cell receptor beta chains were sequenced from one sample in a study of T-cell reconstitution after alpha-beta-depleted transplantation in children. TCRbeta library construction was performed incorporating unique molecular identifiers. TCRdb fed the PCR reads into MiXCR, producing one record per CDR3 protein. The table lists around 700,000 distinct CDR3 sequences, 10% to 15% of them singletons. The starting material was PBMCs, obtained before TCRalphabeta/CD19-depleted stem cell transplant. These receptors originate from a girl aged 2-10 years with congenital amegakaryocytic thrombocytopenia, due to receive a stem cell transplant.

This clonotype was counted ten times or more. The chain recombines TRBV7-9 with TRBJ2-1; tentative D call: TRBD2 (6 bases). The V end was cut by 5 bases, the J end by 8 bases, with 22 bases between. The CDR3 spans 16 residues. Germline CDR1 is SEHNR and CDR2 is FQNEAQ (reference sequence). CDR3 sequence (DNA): TGTGCCAGCAGCCCCAAATCGGAGGGCCGGTTCTATGAGCAGTTCTTC. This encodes CASSPKSEGRFYEQFF.

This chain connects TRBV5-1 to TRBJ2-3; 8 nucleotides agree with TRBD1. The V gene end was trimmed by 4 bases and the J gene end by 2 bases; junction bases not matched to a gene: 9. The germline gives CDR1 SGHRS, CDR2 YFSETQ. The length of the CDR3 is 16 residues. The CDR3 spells CASSPAGTGLTDTQYF. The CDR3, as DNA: TGCGCCAGCAGCCCAGCCGGGACAGGACTCACAGATACGCAGTATTTT.

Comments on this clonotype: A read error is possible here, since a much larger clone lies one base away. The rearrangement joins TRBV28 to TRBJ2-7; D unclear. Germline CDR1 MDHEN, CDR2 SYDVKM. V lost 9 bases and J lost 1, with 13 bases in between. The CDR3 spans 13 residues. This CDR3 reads CARKSGRSYEQYF. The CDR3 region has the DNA TGTGCCAGGAAATCTGGACGGTCCTACGAGCAGTACTTC.

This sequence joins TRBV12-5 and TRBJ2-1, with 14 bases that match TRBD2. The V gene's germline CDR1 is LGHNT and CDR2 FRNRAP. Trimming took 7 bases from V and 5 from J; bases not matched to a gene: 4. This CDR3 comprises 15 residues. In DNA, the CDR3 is TGTGCTAGTGCCAAGGGACTAGCGGGAGACAATGAGCAGTTCTTC. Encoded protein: CASAKGLAGDNEQFF.

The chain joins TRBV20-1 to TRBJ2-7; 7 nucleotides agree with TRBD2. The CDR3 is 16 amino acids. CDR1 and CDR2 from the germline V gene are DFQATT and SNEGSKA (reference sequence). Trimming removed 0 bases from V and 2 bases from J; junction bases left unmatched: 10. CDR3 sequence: CSARDCCGRVTYEQYF. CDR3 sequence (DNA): TGCAGTGCTAGAGATTGTTGTGGGAGGGTGACCTACGAGCAGTACTTC.

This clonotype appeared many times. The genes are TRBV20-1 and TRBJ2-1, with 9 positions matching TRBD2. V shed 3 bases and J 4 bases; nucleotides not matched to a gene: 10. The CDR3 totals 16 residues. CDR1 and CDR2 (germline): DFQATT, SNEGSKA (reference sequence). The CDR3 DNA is TGCAGTGCTAGGTTTTCGGTACTAGCGGGTTACAATGAGCAGTTCTTC. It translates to CSARFSVLAGYNEQFF.

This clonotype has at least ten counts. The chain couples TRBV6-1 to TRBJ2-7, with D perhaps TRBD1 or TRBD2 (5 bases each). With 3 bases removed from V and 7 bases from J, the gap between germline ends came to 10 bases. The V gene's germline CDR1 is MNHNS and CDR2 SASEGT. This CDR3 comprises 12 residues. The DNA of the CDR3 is TGTGCCAGCAGTGAGCTGAGGGGAGAGCAGTACTTC. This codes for CASSELRGEQYF.

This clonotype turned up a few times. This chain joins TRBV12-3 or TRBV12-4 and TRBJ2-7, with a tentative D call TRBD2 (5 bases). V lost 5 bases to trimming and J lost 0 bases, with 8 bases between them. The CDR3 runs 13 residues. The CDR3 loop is CASSTGNSYEQYF. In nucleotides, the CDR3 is TGTGCCAGCAGTACCGGGAACTCCTACGAGCAGTACTTC.

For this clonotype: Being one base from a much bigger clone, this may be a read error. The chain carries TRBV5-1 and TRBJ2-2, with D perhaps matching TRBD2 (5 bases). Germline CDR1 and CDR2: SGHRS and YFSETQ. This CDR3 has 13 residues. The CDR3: CASTRSYAGEQFF. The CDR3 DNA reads TGCGCCAGCACCCGCTCATACGCCGGGGAGCAGTTTTTT.

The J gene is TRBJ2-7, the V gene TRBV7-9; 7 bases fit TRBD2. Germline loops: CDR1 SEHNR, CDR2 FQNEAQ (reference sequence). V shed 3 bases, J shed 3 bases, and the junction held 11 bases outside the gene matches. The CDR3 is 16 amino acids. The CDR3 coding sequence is TGTGCCAGCAGCTTTACCTCTGGCGGGGGATACTACGAGCAGTACTTC. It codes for CASSFTSGGGYYEQYF. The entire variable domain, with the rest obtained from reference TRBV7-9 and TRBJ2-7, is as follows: DTGVSQNPRHKITKRGQNVTFRCDPISEHNRLYWYRQTLGQGPEFLTYFQNEAQLEKSRLLSDRFSAERPKGSFSTLEIQRTEQGDSAMYLCASSFTSGGGYYEQYFGPGTRLTVT.

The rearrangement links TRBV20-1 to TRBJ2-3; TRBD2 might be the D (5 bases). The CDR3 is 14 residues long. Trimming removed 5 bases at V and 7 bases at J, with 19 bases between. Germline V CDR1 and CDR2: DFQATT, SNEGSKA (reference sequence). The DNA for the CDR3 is TGCAGTGCTGAGTTAAGGACTGGCCTTCATACGCAGTATTTT. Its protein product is CSAELRTGLHTQYF.

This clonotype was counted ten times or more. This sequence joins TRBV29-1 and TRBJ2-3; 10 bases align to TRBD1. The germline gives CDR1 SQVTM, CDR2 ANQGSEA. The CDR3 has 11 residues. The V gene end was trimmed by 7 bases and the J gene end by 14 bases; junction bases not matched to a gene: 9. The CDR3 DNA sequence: TGCAGCGCCTTATCCGGGACAGGGGTGTATTTT. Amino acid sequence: CSALSGTGVYF.

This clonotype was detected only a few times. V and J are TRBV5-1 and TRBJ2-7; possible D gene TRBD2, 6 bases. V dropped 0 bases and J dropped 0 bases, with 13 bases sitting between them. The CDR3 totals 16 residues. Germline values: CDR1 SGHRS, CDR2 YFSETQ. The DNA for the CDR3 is TGCGCCAGCAGCTTGGTCGGGGGAGTGTCCTCCTACGAGCAGTACTTC. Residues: CASSLVGGVSSYEQYF.

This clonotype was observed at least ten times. CDR3 sequence reads: CAISESAQYGYTF. The CDR3 DNA is TGTGCCATCAGTGAGTCGGCACAATATGGCTACACCTTC. The V call is TRBV10-3, the J call TRBJ1-2; D is undetermined. Trimming pared 0 bases from V and 5 bases from J, leaving 7 bases between. The CDR3 sequence is 13 residues long. Germline V gene lookup returns CDR1 ENHRY and CDR2 SYGVKD.

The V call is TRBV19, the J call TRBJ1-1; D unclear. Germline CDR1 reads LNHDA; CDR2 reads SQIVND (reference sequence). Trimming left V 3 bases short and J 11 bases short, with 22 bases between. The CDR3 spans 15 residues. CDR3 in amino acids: CASSMGSRAPVTAFF. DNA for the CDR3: TGTGCCAGTAGTATGGGCTCAAGGGCTCCAGTGACTGCTTTCTTT.

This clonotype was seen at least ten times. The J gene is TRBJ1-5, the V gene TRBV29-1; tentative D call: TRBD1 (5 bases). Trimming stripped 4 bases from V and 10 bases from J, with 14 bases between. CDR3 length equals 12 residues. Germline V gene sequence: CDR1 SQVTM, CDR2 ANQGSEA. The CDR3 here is CSVGRGGGPQHF. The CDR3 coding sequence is TGCAGCGTTGGAAGGGGCGGAGGACCCCAGCATTTT.

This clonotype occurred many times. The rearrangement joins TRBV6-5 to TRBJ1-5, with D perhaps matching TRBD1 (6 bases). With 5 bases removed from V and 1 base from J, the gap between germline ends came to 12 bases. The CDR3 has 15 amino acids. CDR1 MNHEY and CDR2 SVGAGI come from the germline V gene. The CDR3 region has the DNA TGTGCCAGCAGTCGGGACACTTTGAGCAATCAGCCCCAGCATTTT. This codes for CASSRDTLSNQPQHF.

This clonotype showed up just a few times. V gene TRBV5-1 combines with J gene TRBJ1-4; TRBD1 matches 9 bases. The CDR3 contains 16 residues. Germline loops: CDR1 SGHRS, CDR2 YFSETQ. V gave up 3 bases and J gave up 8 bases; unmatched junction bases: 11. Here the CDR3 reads CASSSALGDRVEKLFF. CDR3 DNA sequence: TGCGCCAGCAGCTCGGCCCTCGGGGACAGGGTCGAAAAACTGTTTTTT.